This T cell receptor (beta chain) was obtained from a study of persistence of HIV-infected CD4 T cells. Study context: CD4+ T cells responding to CMV or HIV-1 Gag were isolated. General observations from the study: Antigen-responding cells were enriched for degenerate expanded CDR3beta sequences.

Sequencing used immunoSEQ version 4 in survey mode. Profiling relied on immunoSEQ multiplex PCR, and the TCRdb table lists in-frame clones only, not all of them. The profile shows tens of thousands of clones, approximately 78% of them singletons. Stimulation used about 9.2 ug/mL lysate from CMV-infected fibroblasts. CD40L/CD69 double-negative CD45RO-high memory CD4+ T cells were collected. Suppressive ART was started during chronic HIV-1 infection in these adults. CD4+ T cell counts exceeded 400 cells/uL; CMV serology was positive. In regard to this clone: The antigen is unknown.

The TCR originated in an adult man with HIV who was CMV-seropositive. This material consisted of CD4+ T cells sorted from PBMCs after approximately 18-hour stimulation, taken from a patient who received antiretroviral therapy.

The CDR3 nucleotides read TGTGCCAGCAGCTTGACGACAGTGGGGGAGTTTCAGCCCCAGCATTTT. Protein sequence: CASSLTTVGEFQPQHF. The J gene is TRBJ1-5, the V gene TRBV5-8; maybe TRBD1 (5 bases). There are 16 residues in the CDR3. V was clipped by 1 base and J by 6 bases, with 17 bases between them. Germline assignment: CDR1 SGHTS and CDR2 YDEGEE.